The entry below gives a single TCR beta chain sequence along with its context. The data were taken from a study of CD8 T cells in Susac syndrome. An amount of RNA that ranged from roughly 0.5 to 1 ug was reverse transcribed with random hexamers. An immunoSEQ multiplex PCR generated amplified TCR beta CDR3 products spanning 54 Vbeta and 13 Jbeta. TCRdb fed the immunoSEQ multiplex PCR reads into MiXCR, producing one record per CDR3 protein. The table includes more than 75,000 distinct CDR3 sequences, 90% to 95% detected once. This sequence originates from a human donor in good health. The sequenced sample was CD8+ T cells from PBMCs.

The CDR3 DNA reads as TGTGCCAGCAGCTACCCAGGGGGGGGGATCACTGAAGCTTTCTTT. It yields the protein CASSYPGGGITEAFF. This chain uses TRBV13 with TRBJ1-1; TRBD1 matches at 7 bases. Germline trimming cut 4 bases from V and 4 bases from J; bases unmatched to any gene: 9. This CDR3 has 15 amino acids. The germline CDR1 and CDR2 sequences are PRHDT and FYEKMQ (reference sequence).